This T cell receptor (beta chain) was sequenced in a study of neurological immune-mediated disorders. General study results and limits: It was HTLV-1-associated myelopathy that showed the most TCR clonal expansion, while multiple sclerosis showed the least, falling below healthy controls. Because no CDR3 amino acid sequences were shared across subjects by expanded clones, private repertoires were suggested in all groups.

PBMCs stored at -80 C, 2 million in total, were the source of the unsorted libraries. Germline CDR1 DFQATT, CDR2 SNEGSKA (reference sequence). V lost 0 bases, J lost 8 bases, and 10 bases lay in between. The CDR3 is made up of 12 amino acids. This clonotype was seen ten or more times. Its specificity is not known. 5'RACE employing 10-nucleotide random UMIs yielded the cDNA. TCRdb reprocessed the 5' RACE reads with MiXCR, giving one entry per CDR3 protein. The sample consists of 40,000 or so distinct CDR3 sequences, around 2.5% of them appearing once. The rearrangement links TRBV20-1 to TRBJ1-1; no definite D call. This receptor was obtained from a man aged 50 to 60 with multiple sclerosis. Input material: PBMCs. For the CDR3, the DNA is TGCAGTGCTAGAGATAAGGTCCCCGAAGCTTTCTTT. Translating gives CSARDKVPEAFF.